Shown below are 24 T cell receptor beta chains from a single sample sequenced in a study of early T cells in non-severe SARS-CoV-2 infection. Each CDR3 protein is one row after TCRdb ran MiXCR on the 5' RACE reads. The profile shows 20,000 to 30,000 distinct CDR3 sequences, 5.1% of them singletons. Sequencing used whole blood. The receptors were sampled from an adult who was a healthcare worker with PCR-confirmed SARS-CoV-2 infection or an uninfected control (not recorded which).

CDR3 nucleotides: TGTGCCAGCAGTTACTTTGCCGGGAATGAGCAGTTCTTC. Translation gives CASSYFAGNEQFF. V gene TRBV6-2 or TRBV6-3 combines with J gene TRBJ2-1, with D hard to call. The V gene's germline CDR1 is MNHEY and CDR2 SVGEGT. CDR3 length equals 13 residues. V was clipped by 1 base and J by 7 bases, with 8 bases between them.

This clonotype appeared many times. The chain carries TRBV7-2 and TRBJ2-7; 8 bases fit TRBD2. Germline values: CDR1 SGHTA, CDR2 FQGNSA. The J segment lost 6 bases and the V segment lost 3 bases, leaving 7 bases of the junction unmatched. The CDR3 runs to 14 residues. CDR3 residues: CASSFSGGLSEQYF. The CDR3 nucleotides read TGTGCCAGCAGCTTTTCGGGGGGGCTGTCCGAGCAGTACTTC.

This clonotype was found many times. The rearrangement links TRBV6-5 to TRBJ1-6; no clear D. CDR1 is MNHEY and CDR2 is SVGAGI in the germline V gene. CDR3 length: 16 amino acids. V lost 2 bases to trimming and J lost 3 bases, with 11 bases between them. CDR3 amino acids: CASSYLDGSYNSPLHF. The CDR3 DNA is TGTGCCAGCAGTTACCTTGACGGCAGCTATAATTCACCCCTCCACTTT.

Many counts were recorded for this clonotype. The rearrangement joins TRBV5-1 to TRBJ1-1; a weak D match, TRBD1 (5 bases). The germline CDR1 and CDR2 sequences are SGHRS and YFSETQ. Trimming removed 4 bases from V and 4 bases from J, with 17 bases in between. The CDR3 runs to 15 residues. CDR3 DNA sequence: TGCGCCAGCAGCGTCATGTGGGGGACGAGCACTGAAGCTTTCTTT. Amino acid sequence: CASSVMWGTSTEAFF.

This clonotype was detected many times. The chain couples TRBV20-1 to TRBJ2-5; TRBD2 matches at 8 bases. The CDR3 is 15 amino acids. V was clipped by 2 bases and J by 5 bases; unmatched bases: 10. Germline CDR1 is DFQATT and CDR2 is SNEGSKA (reference sequence). CDR3 protein: CSARPLQRGLETQYF. Written as DNA, the CDR3 is TGCAGTGCTAGACCCCTACAGCGGGGGTTGGAGACCCAGTACTTC.

This clonotype is classed as medium-sized. The chain carries TRBV4-2 and TRBJ1-2; D not resolved. The germline V and J ends were trimmed by 1 base and 7 bases, with 4 bases remaining between them. The V gene's germline CDR1 is LGHNA and CDR2 YNFKEQ. The CDR3 spans 11 residues. This CDR3 is CASSQGGGYTF. Here the CDR3 DNA reads TGTGCCAGCAGCCAAGGAGGTGGCTACACCTTC.

This clonotype has a handful of counts. The chain couples TRBV12-3 or TRBV12-4 to TRBJ2-1; TRBD2 matches 8 bases. With 3 bases clipped from V and 1 base from J, the junction kept 11 bases outside the gene matches. This CDR3 is built from 18 residues. The CDR3 reads CASSLRRGESLSYNEQFF. The CDR3 region has the DNA TGTGCCAGCAGTTTGCGGCGGGGGGAATCATTATCCTACAATGAGCAGTTCTTC.

This clonotype was found many times. The CDR3 here is CASSGPTGGGVEAFF. As DNA, the CDR3 is TGTGCCAGCAGCGGACCCACAGGGGGCGGGGTTGAAGCTTTCTTT. This sequence joins TRBV7-9 and TRBJ1-1; 9 positions agree with TRBD1. The J segment lost 7 bases and the V segment lost 5 bases, leaving 11 bases of the junction unmatched. This CDR3 comprises 15 residues. Germline CDR1 and CDR2: SEHNR and FQNEAQ (reference sequence). Combining the CDR3 with reference TRBV7-9 and TRBJ1-1 gives the whole variable domain DTGVSQNPRHKITKRGQNVTFRCDPISEHNRLYWYRQTLGQGPEFLTYFQNEAQLEKSRLLSDRFSAERPKGSFSTLEIQRTEQGDSAMYLCASSGPTGGGVEAFFGQGTRLTVV.

This clonotype appeared many times. The V call is TRBV9, the J call TRBJ2-5; D is undetermined. The germline V gene has CDR1 SGDLS and CDR2 YYNGEE. The CDR3 has 15 residues. V was pared by 0 bases and J by 5 bases, with 14 bases between. CDR3 amino acids: CASSVGLRSYETQYF. Here the CDR3 DNA reads TGTGCCAGCAGCGTAGGGCTCCGATCATACGAGACCCAGTACTTC.

This clonotype was counted ten times or more. The chain employs TRBV10-2 and TRBJ1-5; D unresolved. V lost 3 bases, J lost 4 bases, and 10 bases lay in between. The CDR3 spans 14 residues. From germline, CDR1 is WSHSY and CDR2 SAAADI. DNA for the CDR3: TGCGCCAGCAGTGATGGCCAGAATAATCAGCCCCAGCATTTT. It is translated as CASSDGQNNQPQHF.

This clonotype was counted a few times. The chain carries TRBV18 and TRBJ2-7; a weak D match, TRBD1 (5 bases). The V end was cut by 3 bases, the J end by 2 bases, with 11 bases between. The CDR3 covers 14 residues. Germline-derived CDR1 and CDR2 are KGHSH and LQKENI. DNA of the CDR3: TGTGCCAGCTCACCGGGTCCAGGGACCTACGAGCAGTACTTC. Translation gives CASSPGPGTYEQYF.

This clonotype was observed many times. J is TRBJ1-5 and V is TRBV5-8; no firm D call. V gave up 0 bases and J gave up 3 bases, with 7 bases separating them. Germline V CDR1 and CDR2: SGHTS, YDEGEE. The CDR3 has 14 amino acids. The CDR3 loop reads CASSLVGLNQPQHF. The DNA of the CDR3 is TGTGCCAGCAGCTTGGTAGGGCTCAATCAGCCCCAGCATTTT. The full variable domain, completed using reference TRBV5-8 and TRBJ1-5, is EAGVTQSPTHLIKTRGQQATLRCSPISGHTSVYWYQQALGLGLQFLLWYDEGEERNRGNFPPRFSGRQFPNYSSELNVNALELEDSALYLCASSLVGLNQPQHFGDGTRLSIL.

The chain couples TRBV18 to TRBJ2-1; TRBD1 agrees at 9 bases. Per the germline V gene, CDR1 is KGHSH and CDR2 is LQKENI. Trimming took 3 bases from V and 2 from J; bases not matched to a gene: 2. The CDR3 consists of 15 residues. CDR3 sequence: CASSPRTGAYNEQFF. In DNA form, the CDR3 reads TGTGCCAGCTCACCTCGGACAGGGGCCTACAATGAGCAGTTCTTC.

This clonotype has ten or more counts. This chain's CDR3 is CAWDNNEQFF. The CDR3 DNA reads TGTGCCTGGGATAACAATGAGCAGTTCTTC. The gene calls are TRBV30 and TRBJ2-1; D call uncertain. Trimming took 5 bases from V and 5 from J, leaving 4 bases between them. The CDR3 totals 10 residues. CDR1 is GTSNPN and CDR2 is SVGIG in the germline V gene (reference sequence).

This clonotype was recorded at least ten times. The V and J genes are TRBV7-6 and TRBJ1-6; D perhaps matches TRBD1 (5 bases). CDR3 size: 16 residues. In germline, CDR1 is SGHVS, CDR2 FNYEAQ. Trimming removed 3 bases at V and 5 bases at J, with 14 bases between. The DNA of the CDR3 is TGTGCCAGCAGCTTGGCCGGGACGGAAAATAATTCACCCCTCCACTTT. Translation: CASSLAGTENNSPLHF.

The rearrangement uses TRBV7-2 and TRBJ1-5; D is uncertain. In germline, CDR1 is SGHTA, CDR2 FQGNSA. With 2 bases removed from V and 2 bases from J, the gap between germline ends came to 13 bases. This CDR3 comprises 16 residues. CDR3 in DNA: TGTGCCAGCAGCTTAACGGCGGGCGGGGGCAATCAGCCCCAGCATTTT. It yields the protein CASSLTAGGGNQPQHF.

The J gene is TRBJ1-6, the V gene TRBV27; no reliable D call. Trimming took off 3 bases at V and 3 bases at J, with 6 bases between the two ends. The CDR3 totals 14 residues. Germline CDR1 is MNHEY and CDR2 is SMNVEV (reference sequence). CDR3 residues: CASSLDGYNSPLHF. The CDR3 coding sequence is TGTGCCAGCAGTTTGGACGGCTATAATTCACCCCTCCACTTT.

A remark on this clonotype: Being one base from a much bigger clone, this may be a read error. CDR3 sequence reads: CASSPTGTSGGRTFF. In DNA form, the CDR3 reads TGTGCCAGCAGTCCCACCGGGACTAGCGGGGGCCGGACGTTCTTC. V is TRBV6-2 or TRBV6-3 and J is TRBJ2-1; 14 nucleotides match TRBD2. V was clipped by 5 bases and J by 15 bases; unmatched bases: 12. The CDR3 runs 15 residues. Germline V CDR1 and CDR2: MNHEY, SVGEGT.

This clonotype was recorded many times. The rearrangement links TRBV4-1 to TRBJ2-3; 15 nucleotides line up with TRBD2. Germline-derived CDR1 and CDR2 are MGHRA and YSYEKL. Trimming cost V 4 bases and J 3 bases; bases outside gene matches: 5. This CDR3 has 17 residues. CDR3 in DNA: TGCGCCAGCAGCCGCGGACTAGCGGGGGGGAGGACAGATACGCAGTATTTT. It encodes CASSRGLAGGRTDTQYF.

This clonotype has more than one count but fewer than ten. The J gene is TRBJ2-5, the V gene TRBV12-3 or TRBV12-4, with D tentatively TRBD1 (5 bases). Trimming removed 1 base at V and 3 bases at J, with 12 bases between. The length of the CDR3 is 15 residues. CDR3: CASSLGDSEKETQYF. The CDR3 region has the DNA TGTGCCAGCAGTTTAGGCGACAGTGAAAAAGAGACCCAGTACTTC.

This clonotype has a count of ten or more. The genes are TRBV6-2 or TRBV6-3 and TRBJ2-2; 10 bases match TRBD1. Germline loops: CDR1 MNHEY, CDR2 SVGEGT. This CDR3 has 15 residues. Germline trimming cut 6 bases from V and 4 bases from J; bases unmatched to any gene: 5. The CDR3 region is CASRGTGAGTGELFF. The CDR3 DNA sequence: TGTGCCAGCAGGGGGACAGGGGCCGGCACCGGGGAGCTGTTTTTT.

This clonotype was found many times. This chain joins TRBV7-8 and TRBJ1-2; D not certain. The CDR3 runs to 15 residues. Trimming took 1 base from V and 1 from J, leaving 10 bases between them. Germline lookup yields CDR1 SGHVS and CDR2 FQNEAQ. The CDR3, as DNA: TGTGCCAGCAGCTTAGAAAGCGGACTTAACTATGGCTACACCTTC. Translation gives CASSLESGLNYGYTF.

At least ten counts were recorded for this clonotype. V gene TRBV6-2 or TRBV6-3 combines with J gene TRBJ2-2; 11 bases agree with TRBD2. CDR1 is MNHEY and CDR2 is SVGEGT in the germline V gene. The CDR3 spans 15 residues. J gave up 4 bases and V 6 bases, and 4 bases lay outside the gene matches. The DNA of the CDR3 is TGTGCCAGCAGGCTTCTAGCGGGGGGCACCGGGGAGCTGTTTTTT. Protein sequence: CASRLLAGGTGELFF.

This clonotype was found many times. The rearrangement uses TRBV5-1 and TRBJ1-1; D not resolved. The germline gives CDR1 SGHRS, CDR2 YFSETQ. The CDR3 loop spans 11 amino acids. V was shortened by 5 bases and J by 1 base, with 3 bases between the two germline ends. The CDR3 DNA follows: TGCGCCAGCAGTCAGAACACTGAAGCTTTCTTT. Its protein product is CASSQNTEAFF.